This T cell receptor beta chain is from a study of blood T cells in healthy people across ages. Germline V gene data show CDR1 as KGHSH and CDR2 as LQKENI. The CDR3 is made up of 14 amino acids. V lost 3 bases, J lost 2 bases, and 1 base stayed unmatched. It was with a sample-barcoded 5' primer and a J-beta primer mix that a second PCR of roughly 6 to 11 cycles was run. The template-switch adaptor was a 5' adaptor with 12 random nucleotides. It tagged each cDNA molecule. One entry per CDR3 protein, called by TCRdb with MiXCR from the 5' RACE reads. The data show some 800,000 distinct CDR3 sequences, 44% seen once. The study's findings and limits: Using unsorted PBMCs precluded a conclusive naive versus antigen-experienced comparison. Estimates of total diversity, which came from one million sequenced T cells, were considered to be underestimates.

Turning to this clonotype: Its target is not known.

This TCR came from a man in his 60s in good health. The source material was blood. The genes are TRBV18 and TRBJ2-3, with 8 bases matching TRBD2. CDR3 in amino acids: CASSPTSATDTQYF. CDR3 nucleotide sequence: TGTGCCAGCTCACCGACTAGCGCCACAGATACGCAGTATTTT. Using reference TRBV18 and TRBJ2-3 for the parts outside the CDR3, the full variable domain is NAGVMQNPRHLVRRRGQEARLRCSPMKGHSHVYWYRQLPEEGLKFMVYLQKENIIDESGMPKERFSAEFPKEGPSILRIQQVVRGDSAAYFCASSPTSATDTQYFGPGTRLTVL.